These T cell receptor beta chains were read from a single sample in a study of blood T cells in healthy people across ages. TCRdb re-analysed the 5' RACE reads in MiXCR, keeping a single row per CDR3 protein. The sample yields about 1,500,000 distinct CDR3 sequences, about 40% seen once. The source material was blood. The receptors were sampled from a woman between 18 and 30 years old in good health. Both conserved end residues are part of each CDR3. Each record gives: V gene, clone size, J gene, CDR3 protein. Clone size is stated in some rows and not others, as once, few, many or a class when expanded.

V gene: TRBV20-1; clone size: -; J gene: TRBJ2-4; CDR3 protein: CSAGLTNFNIQYF
V gene: TRBV20-1; clone size: once; J gene: TRBJ1-6; CDR3 protein: CSARDRTGLGSSPLHF
V gene: TRBV20-1; clone size: -; J gene: TRBJ1-5; CDR3 protein: CSATGTALYSNQPQHF
V gene: TRBV4-2; clone size: -; J gene: TRBJ2-1; CDR3 protein: CASSQDPRDGQFF
V gene: TRBV27; clone size: -; J gene: TRBJ2-3; CDR3 protein: CASSVDWAIGTQYF
V gene: TRBV5-1; clone size: -; J gene: TRBJ2-1; CDR3 protein: CASSLAGELSNEQFF
V gene: TRBV11-1; clone size: many; J gene: TRBJ2-7; CDR3 protein: CASSSYLEQYF
V gene: TRBV27; clone size: -; J gene: TRBJ1-1; CDR3 protein: CASSLYSTGGAMNTEAFF
V gene: TRBV11-2; clone size: many; J gene: TRBJ2-2; CDR3 protein: CASSATSGRVLGELFF
V gene: TRBV5-6; clone size: -; J gene: TRBJ1-1; CDR3 protein: CASSPGFGQSYTEAFF
V gene: TRBV5-1; clone size: -; J gene: TRBJ1-2; CDR3 protein: CASSLDISGTYGYTF
V gene: TRBV12-3/TRBV12-4; clone size: once; J gene: TRBJ1-5; CDR3 protein: CASSFRDPSQPQHF
V gene: TRBV18; clone size: -; J gene: TRBJ2-5; CDR3 protein: CASSPQVEQYF
V gene: TRBV6-1; clone size: -; J gene: TRBJ2-3; CDR3 protein: CASSESLAGGPTDTQYF
V gene: TRBV4-1; clone size: few; J gene: TRBJ1-2; CDR3 protein: CASSPLDRGLSGYTF
V gene: TRBV20-1; clone size: few; J gene: TRBJ2-7; CDR3 protein: CSASPAGGVYEQYF
V gene: TRBV6-6; clone size: -; J gene: TRBJ1-1; CDR3 protein: CASSFGGPNTEAFF
V gene: TRBV6-6; clone size: few; J gene: TRBJ2-5; CDR3 protein: CASARGEETQYF
V gene: TRBV7-3; clone size: -; J gene: TRBJ1-1; CDR3 protein: CASSPRLSAEAFF
V gene: TRBV2; clone size: few; J gene: TRBJ2-7; CDR3 protein: CASSETVGDVHYEQYF
V gene: TRBV4-1; clone size: few; J gene: TRBJ2-7; CDR3 protein: CASSQDRNEQYF
V gene: TRBV29-1; clone size: -; J gene: TRBJ1-1; CDR3 protein: CSATGAMNTEAFF
V gene: TRBV12-3/TRBV12-4; clone size: -; J gene: TRBJ2-1; CDR3 protein: CASRASGRTGEQFF
V gene: TRBV21-1; clone size: -; J gene: TRBJ2-1; CDR3 protein: CASSKLLDGREGEQFF
V gene: TRBV11-2; clone size: few; J gene: TRBJ2-1; CDR3 protein: CASSLEARGSVDEQFF
V gene: TRBV9; clone size: -; J gene: TRBJ1-2; CDR3 protein: CASSPTGTGGFGDGYTF
V gene: TRBV29-1; clone size: -; J gene: TRBJ2-1; CDR3 protein: CSVGGNLPNEQFF
V gene: TRBV30; clone size: -; J gene: TRBJ1-5; CDR3 protein: CAWSSGTVIQPQHF
V gene: TRBV7-2; clone size: -; J gene: TRBJ2-7; CDR3 protein: CASSGSGTVRNEQYF
V gene: TRBV12-3/TRBV12-4; clone size: -; J gene: TRBJ2-7; CDR3 protein: CASSVGSGTEQYF